The source of this TCR beta chain is a study of blood T cell repertoires in COVID-19. The CDR3 runs to 14 residues. From germline, CDR1 is LGHNA and CDR2 YNFKEQ. V lost 0 bases to trimming and J lost 8 bases, with 11 bases between them. Assay used: immunoSEQ multiplex PCR; TCRdb lists only in-frame clones, some missing. The sample includes some 130,000 clones, approximately 81% of them seen just once. This clone was seen a single time. The specimen sequenced was peripheral blood. The receptor was isolated from a man in his 60s with acute or convalescent COVID-19. The chain carries TRBV4-2 and TRBJ2-1; tentative D call: TRBD2 (5 bases). The CDR3 DNA reads TGTGCCAGCAGCCAAGAAAGGTCCGGGGATGAGCAGTTCTTC. This sequence encodes CASSQERSGDEQFF.